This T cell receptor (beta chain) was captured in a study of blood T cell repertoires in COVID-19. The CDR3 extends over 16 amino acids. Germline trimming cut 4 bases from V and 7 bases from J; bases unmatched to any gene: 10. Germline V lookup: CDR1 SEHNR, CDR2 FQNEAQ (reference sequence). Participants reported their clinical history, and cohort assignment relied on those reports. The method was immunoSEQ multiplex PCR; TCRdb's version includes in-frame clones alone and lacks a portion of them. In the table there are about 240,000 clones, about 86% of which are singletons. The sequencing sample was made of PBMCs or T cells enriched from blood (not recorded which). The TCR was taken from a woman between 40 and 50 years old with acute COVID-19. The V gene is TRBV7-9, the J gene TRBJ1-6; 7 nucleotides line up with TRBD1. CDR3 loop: CASSYPGQDRNSPLHF. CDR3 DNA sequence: TGTGCCAGCAGCTACCCCGGACAGGACCGAAATTCACCCCTCCACTTT.